The clone carrying this T cell receptor beta chain was picked up many times. The 5'RACE template-switching step produced TCR cDNA and added a universal primer site and UMIs. TCRdb re-called the 5' RACE reads with MiXCR, one entry per CDR3 protein. Of roughly 330,000 distinct CDR3 sequences in the sample, about 4% were seen once. The data were obtained in a study of T cells after yellow fever vaccination. Trimming cost V 3 bases and J 6 bases, with 5 bases left between them. This CDR3 has 12 amino acids. The sequence came from a man aged 18 to 30 who received the YFV17D yellow fever vaccine. This chain uses TRBV12-3 or TRBV12-4 with TRBJ2-2; no firm D call. Here the sequenced sample was PBMCs, taken 5 days after the yellow fever booster vaccination. The CDR3 is CASSFRAGELFF. In nucleotides, the CDR3 is TGTGCCAGCAGTTTTAGGGCCGGGGAGCTGTTTTTT.